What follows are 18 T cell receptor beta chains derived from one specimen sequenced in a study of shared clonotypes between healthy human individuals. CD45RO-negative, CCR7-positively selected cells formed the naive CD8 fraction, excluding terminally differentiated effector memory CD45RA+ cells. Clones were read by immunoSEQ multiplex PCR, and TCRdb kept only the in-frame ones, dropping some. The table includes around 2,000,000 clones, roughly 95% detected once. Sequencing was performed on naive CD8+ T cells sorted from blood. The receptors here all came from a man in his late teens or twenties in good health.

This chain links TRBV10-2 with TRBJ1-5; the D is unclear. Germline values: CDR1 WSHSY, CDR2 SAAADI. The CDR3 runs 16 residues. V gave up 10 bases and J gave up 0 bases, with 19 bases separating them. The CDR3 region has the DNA TGCGCCATTCCCGGCCCAGGAGAATATAGCAATCAGCCCCAGCATTTT. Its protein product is CAIPGPGEYSNQPQHF.

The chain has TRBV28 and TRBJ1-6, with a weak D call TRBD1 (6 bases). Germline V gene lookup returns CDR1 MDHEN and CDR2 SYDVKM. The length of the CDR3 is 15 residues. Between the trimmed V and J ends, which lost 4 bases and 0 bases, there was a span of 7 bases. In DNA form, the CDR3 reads TGTGCCAGCAGTTCGGACAGCTCCTATAATTCACCCCTCCACTTT. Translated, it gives CASSSDSSYNSPLHF.

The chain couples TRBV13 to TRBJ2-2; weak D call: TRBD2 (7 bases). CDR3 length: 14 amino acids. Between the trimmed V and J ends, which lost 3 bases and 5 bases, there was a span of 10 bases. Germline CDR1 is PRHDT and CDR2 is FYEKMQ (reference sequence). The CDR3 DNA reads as TGTGCCAGCAGCTTCAAGGGGGGGACCGGGGAGCTGTTTTTT. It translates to CASSFKGGTGELFF.

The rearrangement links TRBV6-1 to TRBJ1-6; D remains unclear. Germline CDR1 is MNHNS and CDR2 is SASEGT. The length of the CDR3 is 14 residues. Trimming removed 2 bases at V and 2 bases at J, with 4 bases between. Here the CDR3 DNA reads TGTGCCAGCAGTGAATGGACCTATAATTCACCCCTCCACTTT. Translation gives CASSEWTYNSPLHF.

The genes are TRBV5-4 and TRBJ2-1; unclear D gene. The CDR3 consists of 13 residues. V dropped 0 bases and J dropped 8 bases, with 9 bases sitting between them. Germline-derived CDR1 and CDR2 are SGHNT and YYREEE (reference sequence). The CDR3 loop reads CASSLEVSYEQFF. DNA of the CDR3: TGTGCCAGCAGCTTGGAAGTTAGCTATGAGCAGTTCTTC.

The CDR3 reads CASASQGGSYEQYF. As DNA, the CDR3 is TGTGCCAGCGCCAGCCAGGGGGGGTCCTACGAGCAGTACTTC. The rearrangement links TRBV28 to TRBJ2-7; the D call may be TRBD1 or TRBD2 (7 bases each). The V end lost 8 bases, the J end lost 1 base, and 15 bases lay between the germline ends. The CDR3 has 14 residues. Germline V gene data show CDR1 as MDHEN and CDR2 as SYDVKM.

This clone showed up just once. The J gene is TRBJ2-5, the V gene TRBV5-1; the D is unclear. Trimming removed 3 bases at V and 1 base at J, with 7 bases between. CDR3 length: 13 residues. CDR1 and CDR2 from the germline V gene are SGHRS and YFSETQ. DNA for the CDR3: TGCGCCAGCAGCTCCCGTACCCAAGAGACCCAGTACTTC. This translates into CASSSRTQETQYF.

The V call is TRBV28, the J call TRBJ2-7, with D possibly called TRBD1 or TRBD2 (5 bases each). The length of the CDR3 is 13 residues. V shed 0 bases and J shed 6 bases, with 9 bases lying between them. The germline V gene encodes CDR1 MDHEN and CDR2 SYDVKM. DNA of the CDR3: TGTGCCAGCAGTTTATGGAGGGGTGGCGAGCAGTACTTC. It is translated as CASSLWRGGEQYF. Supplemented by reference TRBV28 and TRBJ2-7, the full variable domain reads DVKVTQSSRYLVKRTGEKVFLECVQDMDHENMFWYRQDPGLGLRLIYFSYDVKMKEKGDIPEGYSVSREKKERFSLILESASTNQTSMYLCASSLWRGGEQYFGPGTRLTVT.

The CDR3 DNA follows: TGTGCCAGCAGTTCCGCGGGACAGGGGGATCCCTACGAGCAGTACTTC. It encodes CASSSAGQGDPYEQYF. The rearrangement joins TRBV27 to TRBJ2-7; 11 bases match TRBD1. CDR1 is MNHEY, CDR2 SMNVEV, per germline (reference sequence). This CDR3 has 16 amino acids. V lost 4 bases, J lost 2 bases, and 7 bases stayed unmatched.

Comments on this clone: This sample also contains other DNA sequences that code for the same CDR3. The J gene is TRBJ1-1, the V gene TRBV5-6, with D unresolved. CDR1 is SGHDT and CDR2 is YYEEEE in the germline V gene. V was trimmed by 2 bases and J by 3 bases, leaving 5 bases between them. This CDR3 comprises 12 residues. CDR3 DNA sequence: TGTGCCAGCAGCTTTAGCGACACTGAAGCTTTCTTT. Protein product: CASSFSDTEAFF.

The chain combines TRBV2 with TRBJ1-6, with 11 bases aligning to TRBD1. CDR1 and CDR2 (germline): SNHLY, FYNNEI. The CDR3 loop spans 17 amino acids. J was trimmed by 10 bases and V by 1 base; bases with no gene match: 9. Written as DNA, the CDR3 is TGTGCCAGCAGTGAAGGAGTCGGACAGGGGGCTAGATCACCCCTCCACTTT. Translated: CASSEGVGQGARSPLHF.

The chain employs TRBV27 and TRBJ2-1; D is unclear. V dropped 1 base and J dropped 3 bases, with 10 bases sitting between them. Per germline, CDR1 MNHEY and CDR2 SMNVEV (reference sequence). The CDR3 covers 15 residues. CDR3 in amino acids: CASSLFSPIYNEQFF. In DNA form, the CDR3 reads TGTGCCAGCAGTTTATTTTCCCCAATCTACAATGAGCAGTTCTTC.

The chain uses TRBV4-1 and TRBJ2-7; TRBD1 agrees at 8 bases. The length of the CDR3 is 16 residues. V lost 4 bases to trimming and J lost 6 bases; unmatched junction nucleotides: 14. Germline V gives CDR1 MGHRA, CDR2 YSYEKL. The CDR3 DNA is TGCGCCAGCAGCCTCGCTCACGAAAGGACAGGGACCGAGCAGTACTTC. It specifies CASSLAHERTGTEQYF.

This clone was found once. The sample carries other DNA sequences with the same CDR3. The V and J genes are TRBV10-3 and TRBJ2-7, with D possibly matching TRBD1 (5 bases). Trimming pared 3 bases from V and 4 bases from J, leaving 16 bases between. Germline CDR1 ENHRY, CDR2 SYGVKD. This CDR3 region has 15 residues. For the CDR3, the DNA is TGTGCCATCAGTGAAGATGGGGCAGGGTGGTACGAGCAGTACTTC. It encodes CAISEDGAGWYEQYF.

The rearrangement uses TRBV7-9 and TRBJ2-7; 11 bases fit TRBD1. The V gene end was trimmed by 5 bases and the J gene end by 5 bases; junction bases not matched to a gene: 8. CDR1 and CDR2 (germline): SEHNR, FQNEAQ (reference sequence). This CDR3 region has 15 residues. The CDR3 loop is CASSVGQGALDEQYF. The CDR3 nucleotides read TGTGCCAGCAGCGTCGGACAGGGGGCTTTGGACGAGCAGTACTTC.

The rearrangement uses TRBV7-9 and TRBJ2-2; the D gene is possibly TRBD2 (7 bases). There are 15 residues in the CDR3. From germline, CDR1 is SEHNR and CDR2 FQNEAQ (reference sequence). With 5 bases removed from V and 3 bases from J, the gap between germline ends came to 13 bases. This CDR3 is CASSHRGADTGELFF. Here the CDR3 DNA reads TGTGCCAGCAGCCATCGGGGGGCGGACACCGGGGAGCTGTTTTTT.

CDR3 bases: TGCGCCAGCAGCCAAGATGGAGGGACCGGCGATGAAAAACTGTTTTTT. Amino acid sequence: CASSQDGGTGDEKLFF. The V gene is TRBV4-3, the J gene TRBJ1-4, with TRBD1 as a possible D gene (5 bases). The germline V and J ends were trimmed by 0 bases and 6 bases, with 14 bases remaining between them. Germline V gene sequence: CDR1 LGHNA, CDR2 YSLEER. CDR3 length: 16 residues.

CDR3 bases: TGCGCCAGCAGCCAAGACCCCGGGGGCCGAGAGACCCAGTACTTC. It translates to CASSQDPGGRETQYF. The V and J genes are TRBV4-3 and TRBJ2-5; TRBD1 or TRBD2 may be the D gene (6 bases each). V lost 0 bases, J lost 4 bases, and 12 bases lay in between. The CDR3 runs 15 residues. Germline CDR1 and CDR2: LGHNA and YSLEER.